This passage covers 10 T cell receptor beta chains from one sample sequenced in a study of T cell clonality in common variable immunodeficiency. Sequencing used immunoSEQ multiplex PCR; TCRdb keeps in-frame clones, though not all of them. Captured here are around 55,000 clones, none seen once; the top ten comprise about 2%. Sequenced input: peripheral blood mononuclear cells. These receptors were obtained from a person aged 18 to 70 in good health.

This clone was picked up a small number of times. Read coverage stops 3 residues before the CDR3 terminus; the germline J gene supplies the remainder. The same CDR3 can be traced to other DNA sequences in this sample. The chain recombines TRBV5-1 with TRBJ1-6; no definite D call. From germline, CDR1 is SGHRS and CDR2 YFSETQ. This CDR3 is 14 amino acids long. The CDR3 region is CASSLGAGEAPLHF. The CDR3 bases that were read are TGCGCCAGCAGCTTGGGGGCAGGAGAGGCTCCC.

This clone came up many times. Here the CDR3 reads CASSLRSGNQPQHF. The CDR3 bases that were read are TGTGCCAGCAGCTTAAGATCGGGCAATCAGCCC. This chain joins TRBV13 and TRBJ1-5; D remains ambiguous. The missing CDR3 end, 3 residues past where the read stops, is filled in from the germline J gene. Trimming took 2 bases from V and 2 from J, leaving 7 bases between them. Germline loops: CDR1 PRHDT, CDR2 FYEKMQ (reference sequence). The CDR3 totals 14 residues.

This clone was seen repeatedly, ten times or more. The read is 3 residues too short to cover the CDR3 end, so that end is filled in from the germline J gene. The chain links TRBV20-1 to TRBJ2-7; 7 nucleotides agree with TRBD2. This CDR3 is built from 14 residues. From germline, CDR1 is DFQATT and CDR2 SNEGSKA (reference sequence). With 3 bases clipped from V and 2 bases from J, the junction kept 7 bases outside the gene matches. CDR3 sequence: CSASSAGDPYEQYF. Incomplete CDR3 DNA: TGCAGTGCTAGCTCTGCGGGAGACCCCTACGAG.

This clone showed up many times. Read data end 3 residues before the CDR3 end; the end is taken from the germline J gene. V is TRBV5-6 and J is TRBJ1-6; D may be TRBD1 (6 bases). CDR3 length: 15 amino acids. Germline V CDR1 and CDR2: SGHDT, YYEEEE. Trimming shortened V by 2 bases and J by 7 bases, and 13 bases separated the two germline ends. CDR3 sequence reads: CASSFRDRMNSPLHF. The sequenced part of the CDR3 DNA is TGTGCCAGCAGCTTTCGCGACAGGATGAATTCACCC.

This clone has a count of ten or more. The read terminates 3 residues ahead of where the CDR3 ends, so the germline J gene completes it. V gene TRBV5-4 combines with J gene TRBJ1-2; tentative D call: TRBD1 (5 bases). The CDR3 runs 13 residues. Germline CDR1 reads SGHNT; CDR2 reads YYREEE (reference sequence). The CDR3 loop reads CASSLEGERGYTF. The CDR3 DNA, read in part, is TGTGCCAGCAGCTTGGAAGGGGAAAGAGGC.

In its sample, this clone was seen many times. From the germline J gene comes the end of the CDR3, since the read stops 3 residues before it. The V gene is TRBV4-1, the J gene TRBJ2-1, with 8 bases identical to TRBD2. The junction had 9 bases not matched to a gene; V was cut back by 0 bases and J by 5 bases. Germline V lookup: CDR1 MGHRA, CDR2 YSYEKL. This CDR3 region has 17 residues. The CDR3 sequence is CASSQDSAGGINNEQFF. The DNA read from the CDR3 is TGCGCCAGCAGCCAAGATTCGGCGGGAGGAATCAACAATGAG.

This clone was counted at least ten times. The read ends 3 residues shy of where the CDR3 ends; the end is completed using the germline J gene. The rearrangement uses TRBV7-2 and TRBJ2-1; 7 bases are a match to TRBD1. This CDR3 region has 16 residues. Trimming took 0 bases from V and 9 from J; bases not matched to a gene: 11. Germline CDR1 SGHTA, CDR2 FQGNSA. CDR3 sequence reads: CASSLALAGGPGEQFF. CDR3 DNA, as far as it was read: TGTGCCAGCAGCTTAGCTTTGGCAGGGGGACCTGGTGAG.

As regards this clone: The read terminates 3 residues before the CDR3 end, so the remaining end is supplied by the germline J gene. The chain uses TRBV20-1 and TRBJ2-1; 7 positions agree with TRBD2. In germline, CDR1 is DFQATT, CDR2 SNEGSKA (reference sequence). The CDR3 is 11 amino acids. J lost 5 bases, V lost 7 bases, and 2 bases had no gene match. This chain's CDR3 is CSGTRNNEQFF. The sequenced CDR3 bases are TGCAGTGGGACTAGAAACAATGAG.

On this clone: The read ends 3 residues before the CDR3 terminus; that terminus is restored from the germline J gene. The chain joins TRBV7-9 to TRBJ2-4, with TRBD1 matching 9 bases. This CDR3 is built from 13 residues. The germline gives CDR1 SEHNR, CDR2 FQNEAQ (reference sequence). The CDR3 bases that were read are TGTGCCAGCAGTACCGGGACAGGGCTTGGT. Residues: CASSTGTGLG. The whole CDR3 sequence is CASSTGTGLGQYF.

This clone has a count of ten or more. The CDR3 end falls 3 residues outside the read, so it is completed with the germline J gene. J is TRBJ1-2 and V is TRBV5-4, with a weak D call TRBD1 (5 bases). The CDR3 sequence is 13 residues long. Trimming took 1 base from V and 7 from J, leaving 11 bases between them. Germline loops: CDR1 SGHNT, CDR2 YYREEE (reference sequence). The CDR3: CASSLRGDFGYTF. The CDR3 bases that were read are TGTGCCAGCAGCTTGCGGGGGGACTTTGGC.